Given below is one T cell receptor beta chain in context. Its antigen is not known. RNA transcripts gave rise to amplified TCR beta CDR3 regions. The TCR CDR3 first-round RT-PCR relied on the HTBI primer set. One entry per CDR3 protein results from TCRdb running MiXCR on the multiplex PCR reads. The table has 700,000 or so distinct CDR3 sequences, roughly 15% seen once. Germline CDR1 MNHEY, CDR2 SVGEGT. This CDR3 has 17 amino acids. V was clipped by 5 bases and J by 8 bases; unmatched bases: 17. This sample was included in a study of T cells in Graves' hyperthyroidism and ophthalmopathy. Study-wide points: Most expanded thyroid clonotypes above 0.001 recurred in blood.

The V gene is TRBV6-2 or TRBV6-3, the J gene TRBJ2-1; 8 positions agree with TRBD2. Sequenced material: blood. The TCR sequence derives from a man aged 18 to 29 with Graves' hyperthyroidism. The DNA for the CDR3 is TGTGCCAGCAGTCCCATAGCGGCTAGCGGGTGGAACCATGAGCAGTTCTTC. Its protein is CASSPIAASGWNHEQFF.